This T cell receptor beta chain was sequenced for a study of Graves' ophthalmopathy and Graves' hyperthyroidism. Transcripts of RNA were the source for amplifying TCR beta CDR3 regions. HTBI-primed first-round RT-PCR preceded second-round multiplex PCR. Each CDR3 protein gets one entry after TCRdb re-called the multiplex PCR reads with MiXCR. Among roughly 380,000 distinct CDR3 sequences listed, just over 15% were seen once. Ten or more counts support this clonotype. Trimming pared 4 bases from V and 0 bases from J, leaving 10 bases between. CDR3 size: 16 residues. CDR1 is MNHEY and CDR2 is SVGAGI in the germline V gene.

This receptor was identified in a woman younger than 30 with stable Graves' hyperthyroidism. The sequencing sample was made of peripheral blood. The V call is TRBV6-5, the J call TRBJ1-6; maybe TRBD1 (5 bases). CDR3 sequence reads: CASSWDGSSYNSPLHF. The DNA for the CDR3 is TGTGCCAGCAGTTGGGACGGGAGCTCCTATAATTCACCCCTCCACTTT.